This T cell receptor beta chain was captured by sequencing in a study of cytomegalovirus exposure and HLA in healthy donors. Study-level points and caveats: Some public TCRs appeared in many individuals, while most sequences were rare. Associated with cytomegalovirus, according to the listing, were around 170 TCR beta chains.

Trimming at V came to 0 bases and at J to 15 bases, leaving 7 bases not matched to a gene. The CDR3 runs 13 residues. Per the germline V gene, CDR1 is SGHKS and CDR2 is YYEKEE (reference sequence). A remark on this clone: Its antigen is not identified.

PCR primers comprised 60 Vbeta and 13 Jbeta primers. Assay used: immunoSEQ multiplex PCR; TCRdb lists only in-frame clones, some missing. The table lists about 100,000 clones, roughly four fifths of them singletons, with more than 2% in the top ten. The sequence was obtained from a man aged 18-30 years in good health and CMV-seronegative. The V call is TRBV5-5, the J call TRBJ2-1, with 9 positions matching TRBD2. Specimen: PBMCs. CDR3 amino acids: CASSLGAGGLRFF. As DNA, the CDR3 is TGTGCCAGCAGCTTGGGGGCGGGGGGGTTGCGGTTCTTC.